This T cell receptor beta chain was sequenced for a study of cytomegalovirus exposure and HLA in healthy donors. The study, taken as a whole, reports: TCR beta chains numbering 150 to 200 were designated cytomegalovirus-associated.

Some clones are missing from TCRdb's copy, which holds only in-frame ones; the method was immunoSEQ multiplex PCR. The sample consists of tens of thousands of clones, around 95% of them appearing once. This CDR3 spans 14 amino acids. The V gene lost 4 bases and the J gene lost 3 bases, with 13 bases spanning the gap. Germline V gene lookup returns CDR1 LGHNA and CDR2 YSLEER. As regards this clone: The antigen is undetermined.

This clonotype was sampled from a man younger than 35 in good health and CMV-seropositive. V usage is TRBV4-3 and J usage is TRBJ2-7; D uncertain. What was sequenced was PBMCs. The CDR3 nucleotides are TGCGCCAGCAGCCGACGAGGTAGTGGCTACGAGCAGTACTTC. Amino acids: CASSRRGSGYEQYF.